This T cell receptor beta chain came from a study of T cell responses to AZD1222 COVID-19 vaccine. CDR1 SNHLY and CDR2 FYNNEI come from the germline V gene. The CDR3 is 14 amino acids. Trimming cost V 3 bases and J 1 base, with 9 bases left between them. The study, taken as a whole, reports: Two AZD1222 administrations were followed by greater Spike-specific TCR breadth and depth.

Concerning this clone: Its antigen is still unknown.

Some clones are missing from TCRdb's copy, which holds only in-frame ones; the method was immunoSEQ multiplex PCR. The sample consists of approximately 50,000 clones, roughly 85% of them appearing once. Sample: peripheral blood, taken on day 0 of MenACWY control vaccination. This chain uses TRBV2 with TRBJ1-1; D remains ambiguous. The receptor comes from an adult in good health. The CDR3 reads CASSDWVGNTEAFF. The DNA for the CDR3 is TGTGCCAGCAGTGACTGGGTGGGGAACACTGAAGCTTTCTTT.